A single sample gave rise to the 21 T cell receptor beta chains below, sequenced in a study of cytomegalovirus exposure and HLA in healthy donors. The PCR was carried out with 60 Vbeta primers and 13 Jbeta primers. TCRdb keeps only in-frame clones here, not all; method: immunoSEQ multiplex PCR. Among over 250,000 clones listed, under 80% were seen once. Source material: PBMCs. The receptors derive from a female donor in good health and CMV-seronegative.

The rearrangement uses TRBV19 and TRBJ2-7, with 11 bases fitting TRBD2. Germline V lookup: CDR1 LNHDA, CDR2 SQIVND (reference sequence). Trimming removed 5 bases from V and 2 bases from J; junction bases left unmatched: 8. The CDR3 covers 16 residues. The CDR3 loop reads CASSDLAGGRPYEQYF. DNA for the CDR3: TGTGCCAGTAGTGACCTAGCGGGAGGAAGGCCCTACGAGCAGTACTTC.

The chain employs TRBV5-5 and TRBJ2-7; maybe TRBD1 (6 bases). This CDR3 is 13 amino acids long. CDR1 and CDR2 from the germline V gene are SGHKS and YYEKEE (reference sequence). Trimming removed 4 bases at V and 4 bases at J, with 12 bases between. The CDR3 sequence: CASSTDRLYEQYF. The CDR3 DNA is TGTGCCAGCAGCACCGACAGGTTGTACGAGCAGTACTTC. The full variable domain, its missing parts supplied by reference TRBV5-5 and TRBJ2-7, is DAGVTQSPTHLIKTRGQQVTLRCSPISGHKSVSWYQQVLGQGPQFIFQYYEKEERGRGNFPDRFSARQFPNYSSELNVNALLLGDSALYLCASSTDRLYEQYFGPGTRLTVT.

Comments on this clone: The germline gene is not matched at one end of the junction; a read error may be the cause. The V and J genes are TRBV7-9 and TRBJ1-1; weak D call: TRBD1 (5 bases). Germline-derived CDR1 and CDR2 are SEHNR and FQNEAQ (reference sequence). The CDR3 covers 12 residues. This CDR3 reads CSSSVGGTEAFF. CDR3 DNA sequence: TGTTCCAGCAGCGTCGGGGGCACTGAAGCTTTCTTT.

Regarding this clone: A read error may produce the germline difference seen at one junction end. The rearrangement joins TRBV7-9 to TRBJ1-1; D uncertain. The CDR3 sequence is 12 residues long. Germline loops: CDR1 SEHNR, CDR2 FQNEAQ (reference sequence). The CDR3 sequence: CSSSLTVTEAFF. The CDR3 bases are TGTTCCAGCAGCTTAACAGTCACTGAAGCTTTCTTT. Using reference TRBV7-9 and TRBJ1-1 for the parts outside the CDR3, the full variable domain is DTGVSQNPRHKITKRGQNVTFRCDPISEHNRLYWYRQTLGQGPEFLTYFQNEAQLEKSRLLSDRFSAERPKGSFSTLEIQRTEQGDSAMYLCSSSLTVTEAFFGQGTRLTVV.

The CDR3 is CASSLAGRIGTEAFF. In nucleotides, the CDR3 is TGTGCCAGCAGCTTAGCGGGTAGGATCGGGACTGAAGCTTTCTTT. The chain links TRBV11-2 to TRBJ1-1; D gene ambiguous. This CDR3 comprises 15 residues. V lost 1 base and J 5 bases, leaving 14 bases between the germline ends. Germline CDR1 is SGHAT and CDR2 is FQNNGV.

V is TRBV28 and J is TRBJ2-7; 7 bases are shared with TRBD1. The CDR3 runs to 15 residues. The V gene's germline CDR1 is MDHEN and CDR2 SYDVKM. Trimming cost V 5 bases and J 6 bases; bases outside gene matches: 13. CDR3 in amino acids: CASSPPDRERSEQYF. The CDR3 coding sequence is TGTGCCAGCAGTCCCCCCGACAGGGAAAGGAGCGAGCAGTACTTC.

The CDR3 sequence: CASSQEGGWRTLEQFF. CDR3 sequence (DNA): TGTGCCAGCAGCCAAGAAGGTGGGTGGAGGACCCTCGAGCAGTTCTTC. V gene TRBV7-9 combines with J gene TRBJ2-1; tentatively, D is TRBD2 (5 bases). The length of the CDR3 is 16 residues. Germline CDR1 SEHNR, CDR2 FQNEAQ (reference sequence). Trimming took off 5 bases at V and 10 bases at J, with 24 bases between the two ends.

The J gene is TRBJ2-1, the V gene TRBV7-9; TRBD2 matches at 9 bases. The CDR3 extends over 16 amino acids. Germline-derived CDR1 and CDR2 are SEHNR and FQNEAQ (reference sequence). With 4 bases clipped from V and 4 bases from J, the junction kept 8 bases outside the gene matches. The CDR3 bases are TGTGCCAGCAGCTCCCTTAGCGGGGGATGGTACAATGAGCAGTTCTTC. Protein product: CASSSLSGGWYNEQFF.

In this sample, this clone turned up once. V gene TRBV25-1 combines with J gene TRBJ2-1; D is possibly TRBD1 (5 bases). This CDR3 comprises 12 residues. Trimming shortened V by 7 bases and J by 4 bases, and 8 bases separated the two germline ends. CDR1 and CDR2 from the germline V gene are MGHDK and SYGVNS. CDR3 DNA sequence: TGTGCCAGCACAACAGGATACAATGAGCAGTTCTTC. It encodes CASTTGYNEQFF.

The rearrangement joins TRBV7-8 to TRBJ1-1; maybe TRBD1 (6 bases). The CDR3 runs 12 residues. The germline V and J ends were trimmed by 6 bases and 1 base, with 6 bases remaining between them. The germline gives CDR1 SGHVS, CDR2 FQNEAQ. The CDR3 nucleotides are TGTGCCAGCAGACAGGGGAACACTGAAGCTTTCTTT. The encoded protein is CASRQGNTEAFF.

Concerning this clone itself: The sample holds other DNA sequences that translate to the same CDR3. V and J are TRBV5-1 and TRBJ1-2, with D perhaps TRBD1 (6 bases). The germline gives CDR1 SGHRS, CDR2 YFSETQ. This CDR3 contains 13 residues. V was shortened by 4 bases and J by 4 bases, with 11 bases between the two germline ends. CDR3 DNA sequence: TGCGCCAGCAGCCCCGGGGGGCCCTATGGCTACACCTTC. Its protein product is CASSPGGPYGYTF.

There are a few counts of this clone. The V gene is TRBV11-1, the J gene TRBJ2-7; 10 bases map to TRBD1. CDR1 is SGHAT and CDR2 is FQDESV in the germline V gene (reference sequence). The J segment lost 4 bases and the V segment lost 5 bases, leaving 11 bases of the junction unmatched. The CDR3 extends over 16 amino acids. The CDR3 loop is CASSGFGRDRGYEQYF. The CDR3 nucleotides read TGTGCCAGCAGCGGATTCGGTAGGGACAGGGGATACGAGCAGTACTTC.

V is TRBV6-1 and J is TRBJ2-2; 15 bases map to TRBD2. The V gene's germline CDR1 is MNHNS and CDR2 SASEGT. Trimming removed 5 bases from V and 5 bases from J; junction bases left unmatched: 9. This CDR3 spans 18 amino acids. The CDR3: CASSKGLAGGPRTGELFF. The CDR3 nucleotides are TGTGCCAGCAGTAAAGGACTAGCGGGAGGGCCGAGGACCGGGGAGCTGTTTTTT.

This clone was detected once. The junction does not match germline at one end; this may be a read error. The rearrangement uses TRBV6-6 and TRBJ2-1; no firm D call. Germline CDR1 MNHNY, CDR2 SVGAGI (reference sequence). The CDR3 covers 13 residues. Here the CDR3 DNA reads TGTGCCAGCAGGTACTTGGAAAACAATGAGCGGTTCTTC. It translates to CASRYLENNERFF.

V and J are TRBV2 and TRBJ2-3; 9 bases are shared with TRBD1. The CDR3 length is 14 residues. Germline CDR1 and CDR2: SNHLY and FYNNEI. The V gene end was trimmed by 7 bases and the J gene end by 2 bases; junction bases not matched to a gene: 4. CDR3 sequence: CASIRDRDTDTQYF. The CDR3 coding sequence is TGTGCCAGCATCCGGGACAGGGACACAGATACGCAGTATTTT.

A single count supports this clone. The chain uses TRBV27 and TRBJ2-2; D remains ambiguous. V lost 9 bases and J lost 3, with 8 bases in between. CDR1 and CDR2 (germline): MNHEY, SMNVEV (reference sequence). This CDR3 has 12 residues. As DNA, the CDR3 is TGTGCCAGATTCCAGTACACCGGGGAGCTGTTTTTT. Its protein is CARFQYTGELFF.

The CDR3 DNA follows: TGTGCCAGTAGCAGACTAGCGGGAGGGGAGGAGACCCAGTACTTC. It translates to CASSRLAGGEETQYF. V and J are TRBV19 and TRBJ2-5, with 14 bases fitting TRBD2. V shed 6 bases and J 5 bases; nucleotides not matched to a gene: 5. The CDR3 runs 15 residues. Per the germline V gene, CDR1 is LNHDA and CDR2 is SQIVND (reference sequence).

The V and J genes are TRBV11-2 and TRBJ2-5, with TRBD2 identical over 12 bases. The V segment lost 2 bases and the J segment 1 base; nucleotides outside the gene matches: 8. CDR1 and CDR2 from the germline V gene are SGHAT and FQNNGV. This CDR3 region has 18 residues. CDR3 bases: TGTGCCAGCAGCTTAAGGCTAGCGGGAGGGCCCGTCCAAGAGACCCAGTACTTC. It translates to CASSLRLAGGPVQETQYF.

The J gene is TRBJ1-1, the V gene TRBV11-3; D is uncertain. The CDR3 has 14 residues. CDR1 SGHNT and CDR2 YENEEA come from the germline V gene. Trimming cost V 5 bases and J 1 base, with 11 bases left between them. CDR3 nucleotide sequence: TGTGCCAGCAGCCCGTCGGAGGCGAACACTGAAGCTTTCTTT. This codes for CASSPSEANTEAFF.

The chain uses TRBV27 and TRBJ2-2; 9 bases align to TRBD2. The CDR3 runs 14 residues. The V and J ends lost 2 bases and 8 bases, in that order; junction bases with no gene match: 3. The germline V gene has CDR1 MNHEY and CDR2 SMNVEV (reference sequence). Here the CDR3 DNA reads TGTGCCAGCAGTTTAGGTCTAGCGGGAGGGGAGCTGTTTTTT. Residues: CASSLGLAGGELFF.

This clone has only one observation. The rearrangement uses TRBV11-3 and TRBJ2-2, with 7 bases lining up with TRBD1. The ends lost 2 bases at V and 7 bases at J; junction bases unmatched: 1. In germline, CDR1 is SGHNT, CDR2 YENEEA. The CDR3 spans 13 residues. In DNA form, the CDR3 reads TGTGCCAGCAGCTTAAGGGGGCACGGGGAGCTGTTTTTT. This codes for CASSLRGHGELFF.